This T cell receptor beta chain was captured in a study of T cell repertoires and HLA-DP antigens. V lost 7 bases, J lost 4 bases, and 5 bases stayed unmatched. The CDR3 runs 14 residues. The germline CDR1 and CDR2 sequences are SGHRS and YFSETQ. To note about this clone: As yet, its antigen is unknown.

Clones were sequenced by immunoSEQ multiplex PCR, and TCRdb holds only the in-frame ones, with some missing. The sample comprises some 110,000 clones, about 91% of which are singletons, and about 0.25% rests with the top ten. The rearrangement links TRBV5-1 to TRBJ1-4; TRBD1 matches 9 bases. The source of this sequence is a woman in her late teens or twenties in good health and CMV-seronegative. The sequenced material came from CD4+ T cells from PBMCs. For the CDR3, the DNA is TGCGCCAGCGCCCCGGGACAGGGTAATGAAAAACTGTTTTTT. Translated: CASAPGQGNEKLFF.